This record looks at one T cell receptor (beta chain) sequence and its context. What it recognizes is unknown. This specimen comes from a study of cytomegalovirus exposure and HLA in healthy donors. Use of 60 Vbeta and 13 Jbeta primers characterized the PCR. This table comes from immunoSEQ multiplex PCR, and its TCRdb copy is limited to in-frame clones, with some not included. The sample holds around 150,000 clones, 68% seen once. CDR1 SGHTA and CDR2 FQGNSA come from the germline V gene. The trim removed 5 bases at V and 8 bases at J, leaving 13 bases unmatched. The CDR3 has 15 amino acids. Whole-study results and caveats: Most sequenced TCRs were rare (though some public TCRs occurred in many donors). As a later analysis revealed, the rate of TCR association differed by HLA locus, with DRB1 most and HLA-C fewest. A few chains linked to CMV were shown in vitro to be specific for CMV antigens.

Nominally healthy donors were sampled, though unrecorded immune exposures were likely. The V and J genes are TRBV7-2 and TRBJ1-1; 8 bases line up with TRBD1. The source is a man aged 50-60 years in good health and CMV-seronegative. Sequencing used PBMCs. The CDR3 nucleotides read TGTGCCAGCAGCCAGTACAGGGGGACGGTTAGGGAAGCTTTCTTT. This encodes CASSQYRGTVREAFF.